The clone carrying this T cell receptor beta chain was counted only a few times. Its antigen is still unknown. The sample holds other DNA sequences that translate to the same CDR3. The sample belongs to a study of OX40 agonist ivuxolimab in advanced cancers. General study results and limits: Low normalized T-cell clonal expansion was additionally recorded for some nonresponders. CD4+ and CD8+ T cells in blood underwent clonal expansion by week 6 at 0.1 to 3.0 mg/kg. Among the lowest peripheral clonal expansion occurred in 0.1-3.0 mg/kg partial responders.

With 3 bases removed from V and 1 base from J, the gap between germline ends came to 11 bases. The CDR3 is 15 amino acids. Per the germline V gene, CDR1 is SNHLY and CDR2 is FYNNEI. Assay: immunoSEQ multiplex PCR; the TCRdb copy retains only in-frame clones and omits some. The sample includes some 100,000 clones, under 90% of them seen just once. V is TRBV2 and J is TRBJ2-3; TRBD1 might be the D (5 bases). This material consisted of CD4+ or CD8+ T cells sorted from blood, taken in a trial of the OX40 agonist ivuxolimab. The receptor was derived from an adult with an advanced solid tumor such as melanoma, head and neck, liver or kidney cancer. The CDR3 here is CASSEGLGGTDTQYF. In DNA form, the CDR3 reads TGTGCCAGCAGTGAGGGGTTAGGGGGCACAGATACGCAGTATTTT.